This TCR beta chain appears in the sequencing data of a study of CD8+CD57+ T cells in acquired aplastic anemia. Study results and limitations: Controls did not differ significantly from patients in CD8+ Simpson's diversity.

TCR beta VDJ combinations and CDR3 sequences were profiled from genomic DNA. MiXCR, applied by TCRdb to the reads, yields one record per CDR3 protein. Among some 180,000 distinct CDR3 sequences listed, less than 65% were seen once. Patients included in sequencing had previously demonstrated CD8+CD57+ cell expansion by flow cytometry. Remarks on this clonotype: What it binds is not known.

V was clipped by 0 bases and J by 5 bases, with 13 bases between them. The CDR3 is 16 amino acids. Germline CDR1 is LGHNA and CDR2 is YNFKEQ. The sequencing sample was made of sorted CD4+, CD8+, or CD8+CD57+ T cells (not recorded which) from PBMCs. The chain employs TRBV4-2 and TRBJ1-4; TRBD1 might be the D (6 bases). The clonotype was recovered from a human donor with aplastic anemia. DNA for the CDR3: TGTGCCAGCAGCCAAGAAGCACGGAGGGGGAATGAAAAACTGTTTTTT. Translated: CASSQEARRGNEKLFF.